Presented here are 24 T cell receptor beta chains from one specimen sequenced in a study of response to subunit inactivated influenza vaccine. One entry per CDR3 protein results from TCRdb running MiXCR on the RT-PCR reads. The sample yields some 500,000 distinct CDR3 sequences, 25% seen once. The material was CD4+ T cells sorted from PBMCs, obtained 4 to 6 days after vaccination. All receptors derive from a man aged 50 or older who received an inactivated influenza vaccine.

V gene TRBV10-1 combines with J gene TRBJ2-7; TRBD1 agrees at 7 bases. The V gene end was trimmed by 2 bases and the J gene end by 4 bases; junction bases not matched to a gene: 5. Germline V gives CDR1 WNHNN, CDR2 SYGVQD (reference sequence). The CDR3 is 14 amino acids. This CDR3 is CASSEGDRSYEQYF. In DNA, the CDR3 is TGCGCCAGCAGTGAGGGGGACAGAAGTTACGAGCAGTACTTC.

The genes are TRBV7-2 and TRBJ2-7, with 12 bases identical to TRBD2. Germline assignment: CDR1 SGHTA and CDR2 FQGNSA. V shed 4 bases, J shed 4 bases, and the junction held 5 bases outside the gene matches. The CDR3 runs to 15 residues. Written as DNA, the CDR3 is TGTGCCAGCAGCTCCAGGACTAGCGGGGTGTACGAGCAGTACTTC. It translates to CASSSRTSGVYEQYF.

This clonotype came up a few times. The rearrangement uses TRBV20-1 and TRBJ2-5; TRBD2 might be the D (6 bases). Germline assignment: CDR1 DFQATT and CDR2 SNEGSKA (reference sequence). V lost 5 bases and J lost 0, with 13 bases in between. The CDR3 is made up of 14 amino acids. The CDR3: CSAEGTANQETQYF. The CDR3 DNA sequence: TGCAGTGCTGAGGGGACTGCTAACCAAGAGACCCAGTACTTC.

The CDR3 DNA reads TGTGCCAGCAGCTTAGCGAGGGGTAGCACGAGCTCCTACAATGAGCAGTTCTTC. The encoded protein is CASSLARGSTSSYNEQFF. The chain is built from TRBV7-2 and TRBJ2-1; D tentatively fits TRBD1 or TRBD2 (5 bases each). This CDR3 comprises 18 residues. V was clipped by 0 bases and J by 0 bases, with 15 bases between them. The germline gives CDR1 SGHTA, CDR2 FQGNSA.

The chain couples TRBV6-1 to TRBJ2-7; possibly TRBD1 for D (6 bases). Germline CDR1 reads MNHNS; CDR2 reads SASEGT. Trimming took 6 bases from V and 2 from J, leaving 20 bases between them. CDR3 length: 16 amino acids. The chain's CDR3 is CASRGYTGSTTYEQYF. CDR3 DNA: TGTGCCAGCAGGGGTTATACAGGGAGTACGACCTACGAGCAGTACTTC.

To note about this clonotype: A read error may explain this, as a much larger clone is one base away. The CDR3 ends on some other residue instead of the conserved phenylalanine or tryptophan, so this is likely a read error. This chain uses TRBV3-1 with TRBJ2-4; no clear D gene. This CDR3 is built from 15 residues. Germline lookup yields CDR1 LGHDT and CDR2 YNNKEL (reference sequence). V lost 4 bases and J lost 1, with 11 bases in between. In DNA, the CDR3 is TGTGCCAGCAGCCTGAGCGTCGGGGCCAAAAACATTCAGTACCTC. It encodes CASSLSVGAKNIQYL.

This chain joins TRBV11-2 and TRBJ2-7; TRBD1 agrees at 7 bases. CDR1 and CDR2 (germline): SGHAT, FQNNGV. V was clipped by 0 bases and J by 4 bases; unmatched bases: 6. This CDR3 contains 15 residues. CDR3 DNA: TGTGCCAGCAGCTTAGATGGAACAGGGGTTTACGAGCAGTACTTC. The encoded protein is CASSLDGTGVYEQYF.

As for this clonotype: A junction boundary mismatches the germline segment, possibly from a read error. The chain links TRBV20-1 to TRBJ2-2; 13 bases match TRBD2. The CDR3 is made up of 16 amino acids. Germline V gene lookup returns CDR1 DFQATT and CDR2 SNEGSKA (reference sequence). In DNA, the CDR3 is TGCTGTGCTAGACCCGGGACTAGCGGGAAAGCCGGGGAGCTGTTTTTT. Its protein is CCARPGTSGKAGELFF.

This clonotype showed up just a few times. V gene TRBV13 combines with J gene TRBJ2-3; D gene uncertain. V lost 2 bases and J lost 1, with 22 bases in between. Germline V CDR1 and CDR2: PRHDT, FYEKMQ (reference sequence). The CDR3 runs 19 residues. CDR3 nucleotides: TGTGCCAGCAGCTTAATGACTGAGCTGGGCCAAGTCGGCACAGATACGCAGTATTTT. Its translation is CASSLMTELGQVGTDTQYF. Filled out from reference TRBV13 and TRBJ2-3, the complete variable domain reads AAGVIQSPRHLIKEKRETATLKCYPIPRHDTVYWYQQGPGQDPQFLISFYEKMQSDKGSIPDRFSAQQFSDYHSELNMSSLELGDSALYFCASSLMTELGQVGTDTQYFGPGTRLTVL.

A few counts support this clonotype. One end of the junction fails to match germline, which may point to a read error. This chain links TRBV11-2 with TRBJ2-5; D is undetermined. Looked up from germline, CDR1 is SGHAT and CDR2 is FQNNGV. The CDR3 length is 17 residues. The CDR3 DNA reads TGTGCCAGCAGCTTAAGGCCTCATGACCAGTACCAAGAGACCCAGTACTTT. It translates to CASSLRPHDQYQETQYF. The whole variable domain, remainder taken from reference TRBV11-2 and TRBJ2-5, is EAGVAQSPRYKIIEKRQSVAFWCNPISGHATLYWYQQILGQGPKLLIQFQNNGVVDDSQLPKDRFSAERLKGVDSTLKIQPAKLEDSAVYLCASSLRPHDQYQETQYFGPGTRLLVL.

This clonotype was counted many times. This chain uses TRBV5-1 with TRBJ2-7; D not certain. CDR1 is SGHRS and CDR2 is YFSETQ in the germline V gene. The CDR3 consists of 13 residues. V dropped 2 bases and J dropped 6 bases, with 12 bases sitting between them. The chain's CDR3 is CASSLSQGSEQYF. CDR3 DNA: TGCGCCAGCAGCTTATCCCAAGGCAGCGAGCAGTACTTC.

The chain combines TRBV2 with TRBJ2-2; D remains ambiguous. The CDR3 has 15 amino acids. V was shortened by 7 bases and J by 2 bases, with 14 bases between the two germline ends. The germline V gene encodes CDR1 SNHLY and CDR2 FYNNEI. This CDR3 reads CASTPLTSNTGELFF. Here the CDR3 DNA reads TGTGCCAGCACCCCCTTAACTTCCAACACCGGGGAGCTGTTTTTT.

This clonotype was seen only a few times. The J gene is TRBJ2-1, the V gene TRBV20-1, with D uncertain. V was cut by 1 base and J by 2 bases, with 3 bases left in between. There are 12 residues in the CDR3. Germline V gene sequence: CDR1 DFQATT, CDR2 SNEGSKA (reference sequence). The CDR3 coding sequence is TGCAGTGCTAGAGTTACCTACAATGAGCAGTTCTTC. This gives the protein CSARVTYNEQFF.

CDR3 region: CASSGEQETQYF. CDR3 in DNA: TGCGCCAGCAGCGGGGAGCAAGAGACCCAGTACTTC. The J gene is TRBJ2-5, the V gene TRBV5-1, with D perhaps matching TRBD2 (5 bases). The germline gives CDR1 SGHRS, CDR2 YFSETQ. This CDR3 spans 12 amino acids. V was shortened by 4 bases and J by 2 bases, with 6 bases between the two germline ends.

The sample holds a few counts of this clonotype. The CDR3 is CASSLPLAEQFF. The CDR3 nucleotides read TGTGCCAGCAGCCTTCCCTTGGCTGAGCAGTTCTTC. The chain links TRBV7-9 to TRBJ2-1; D call uncertain. The CDR3 contains 12 residues. Germline V gives CDR1 SEHNR, CDR2 FQNEAQ (reference sequence). V was shortened by 5 bases and J by 9 bases, with 11 bases between the two germline ends.

CDR3 DNA sequence: TGCAGTGCTGAAGGGCCAGCTGCCTACAATGAGCAGTTCTTC. This sequence encodes CSAEGPAAYNEQFF. This chain uses TRBV20-1 with TRBJ2-1; D gene unclear. This CDR3 comprises 14 residues. Germline V gene sequence: CDR1 DFQATT, CDR2 SNEGSKA (reference sequence). V gave up 5 bases and J gave up 2 bases, with 13 bases separating them.

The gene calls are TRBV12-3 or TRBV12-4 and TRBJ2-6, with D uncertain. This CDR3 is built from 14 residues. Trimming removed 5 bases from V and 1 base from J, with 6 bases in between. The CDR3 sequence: CASSAESGANVLTF. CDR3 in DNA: TGTGCCAGCAGTGCAGAATCTGGGGCCAACGTCCTGACTTTC.

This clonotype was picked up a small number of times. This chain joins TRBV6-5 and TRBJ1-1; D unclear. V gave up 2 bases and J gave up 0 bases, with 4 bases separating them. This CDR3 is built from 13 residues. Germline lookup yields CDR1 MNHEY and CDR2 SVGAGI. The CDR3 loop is CASSYTVNTEAFF. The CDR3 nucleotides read TGTGCCAGCAGTTACACAGTGAACACTGAAGCTTTCTTT.

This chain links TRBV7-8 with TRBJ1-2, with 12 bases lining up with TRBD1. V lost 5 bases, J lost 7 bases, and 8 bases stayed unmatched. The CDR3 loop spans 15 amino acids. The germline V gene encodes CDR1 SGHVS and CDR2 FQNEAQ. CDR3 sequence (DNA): TGTGCCAGCAGCAGCGGGACAGGGGGCGCGTCTGGCTACACCTTC. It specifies CASSSGTGGASGYTF.

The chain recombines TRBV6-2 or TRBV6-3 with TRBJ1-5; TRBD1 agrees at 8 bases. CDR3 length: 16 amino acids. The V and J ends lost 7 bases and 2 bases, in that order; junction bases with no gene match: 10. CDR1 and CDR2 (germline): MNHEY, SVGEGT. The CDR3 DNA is TGTGCCAGCATCGGACAGGGAGGGTCCGGCAATCAGCCCCAGCATTTT. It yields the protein CASIGQGGSGNQPQHF.

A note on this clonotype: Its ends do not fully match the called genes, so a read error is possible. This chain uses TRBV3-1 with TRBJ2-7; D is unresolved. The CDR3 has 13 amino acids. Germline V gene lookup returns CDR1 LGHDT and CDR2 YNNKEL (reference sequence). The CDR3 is CASSQGPPGAREF. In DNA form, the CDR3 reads TGTGCCAGCAGCCAAGGGCCCCCAGGAGCGCGAGAGTTC.

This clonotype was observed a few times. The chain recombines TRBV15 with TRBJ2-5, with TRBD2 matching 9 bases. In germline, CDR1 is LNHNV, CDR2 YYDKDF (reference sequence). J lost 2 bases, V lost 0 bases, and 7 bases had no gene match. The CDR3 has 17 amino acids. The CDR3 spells CATSRDRSGGLQETQYF. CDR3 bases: TGTGCCACCAGCAGAGATCGGAGCGGGGGGCTACAAGAGACCCAGTACTTC.

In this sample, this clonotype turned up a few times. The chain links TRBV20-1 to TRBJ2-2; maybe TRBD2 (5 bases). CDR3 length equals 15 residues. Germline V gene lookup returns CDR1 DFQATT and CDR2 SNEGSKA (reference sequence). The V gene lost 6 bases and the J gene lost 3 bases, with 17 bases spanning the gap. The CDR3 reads CSAPRVGLDTGELFF. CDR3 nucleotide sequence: TGCAGTGCCCCGAGGGTGGGTCTCGACACCGGGGAGCTGTTTTTT.

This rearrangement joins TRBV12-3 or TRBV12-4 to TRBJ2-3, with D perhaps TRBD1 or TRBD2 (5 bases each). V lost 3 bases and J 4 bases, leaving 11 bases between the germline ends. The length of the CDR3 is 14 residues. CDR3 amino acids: CASSFTQGADTQYF. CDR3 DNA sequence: TGTGCCAGCAGTTTTACCCAGGGAGCAGATACGCAGTATTTT.